This TCR beta chain stems from a study of cytomegalovirus exposure and HLA in healthy donors. Study details: There were 350 to 450 genotyped donors. Of these, 75% to 85% fell in the genetic ancestry cluster associated with self-reported Caucasian donors.

In the PCR, 60 Vbeta and 13 Jbeta primers were used. The table came from immunoSEQ multiplex PCR; TCRdb's copy has only in-frame clones and leaves some out. This sample has over 100,000 clones; around three fifths occur once, and the top ten carry 2% to 3%. Germline lookup yields CDR1 WSHSY and CDR2 SAAADI. V dropped 4 bases and J dropped 4 bases, with 15 bases sitting between them. The CDR3 covers 15 residues. The sequenced sample consisted of PBMCs. The origin of this receptor is a woman aged 40 to 55 in good health and CMV-seronegative. The chain joins TRBV10-2 to TRBJ2-3; tentatively, D is TRBD2 (6 bases). The CDR3 DNA is TGCGCCAGCAGTGGGGGGACTCGCGTTGCAGATACGCAGTATTTT. Translation: CASSGGTRVADTQYF.